Listed below are T cell receptor beta chains from one sample, sequenced in a study of spatial heterogeneity in lung cancer. TCRdb re-called the 5' RACE reads with MiXCR, one entry per CDR3 protein. The sample holds around 9,900 distinct CDR3 sequences, 6.3% seen once. The starting material was lung tumor tissue, obtained at surgery. The receptor source for this set is a female donor with early-stage non-small cell lung cancer. CDR3s include the opening cysteine and the closing phenylalanine or tryptophan. The order of the fields is V gene, D gene, J gene, clone size, CDR3 DNA, CDR3 protein. The D gene is left open where the match is weak. Clone sizes are given selectively: once, few, many, or a class where the clone is expanded.

TRBV28	-	TRBJ2-7	-	TGTGCCAGCAGTTTATTTGGGGACCCAACCTACGAGCAGTACTTC	CASSLFGDPTYEQYF
TRBV20-1	-	TRBJ2-1	many	TGCAGTGCTAATCCTTACCGGCCTAATGGCAATGAGCAGTTCTTC	CSANPYRPNGNEQFF
TRBV28	TRBD1	TRBJ1-5	many	TGTGCCAGCAGTTTACATATTGACAGGGTCCTGGCTCGTCTATCTAGTCAGCCCCAGCATTTT	CASSLHIDRVLARLSSQPQHF
TRBV20-1	-	TRBJ1-6	-	TGCAGTGCTAGAGAGACCGGGCCATCCCTCCACTTT	CSARETGPSLHF
TRBV6-5	-	TRBJ1-5	many	TGTGCCAGCAGTTACTCGGCCGGGTCGGATCAGCCCCAGCATTTT	CASSYSAGSDQPQHF
TRBV24-1	-	TRBJ1-2	medium-sized	TGTGCCACCAGGGCCCCCAGTGCCTATGGCTACACCTTC	CATRAPSAYGYTF
TRBV5-1	-	TRBJ1-3	-	TGCGCCAGCAGCGGAGGGGATTTCTCTGGAAACACCATATATTTT	CASSGGDFSGNTIYF
TRBV28	TRBD1	TRBJ2-1	-	TGTGCCAGCAGGACCGGGACAGGTATTAACAATGAGCAGTTCTTC	CASRTGTGINNEQFF
TRBV6-2/TRBV6-3	TRBD2	TRBJ2-3	-	TGTGCCAGCAGTTTGGGTAGCGGGGCCACAGATACGCAGTATTTT	CASSLGSGATDTQYF
TRBV18	-	TRBJ1-6	many	TGTGCCAGCTCACCACCGGGGCAGGTCGTCTCTAATTCACCCCTCCACTTT	CASSPPGQVVSNSPLHF
TRBV7-2	-	TRBJ2-1	many	TGTGCCAGCCATGGTAGCGTATCCAATGAGCAGTTCTTC	CASHGSVSNEQFF
TRBV20-1	TRBD1	TRBJ1-5	-	TGCAGTGCTAGCCGACAGGGGGATCAGCCCCAGCATTTT	CSASRQGDQPQHF
TRBV28	-	TRBJ1-5	many	TGTGCCAGCAGTTTAGATGGAAATCAGCCCCAGCATTTT	CASSLDGNQPQHF
TRBV5-1	TRBD2	TRBJ2-3	many	TGCGCCAGCAGCTTAACGACTAGCCCCACAGATACGCAGTATTTT	CASSLTTSPTDTQYF
TRBV5-4	-	TRBJ1-5	many	TGTGCCGGGATACAACAGGGTTATCAGCCCCAGCATTTT	CAGIQQGYQPQHF
TRBV20-1	TRBD1	TRBJ1-2	many	TGCAGTGCTAGAGATCTGCGACAGGGGGCTCCAGCTAACTATGGCTACACCTTC	CSARDLRQGAPANYGYTF